The clone carrying this TCR beta chain was detected a few times. Its antigen is not identified. The data are from a study of identical twins. TCRdb re-derived calls from the 5' RACE reads in MiXCR, one entry per CDR3 protein. The top ten clones hold roughly 0.9% of a sample with 500,000 to 600,000 distinct CDR3 sequences, about 20% of them seen once. The CDR3 loop spans 14 amino acids. The germline V gene has CDR1 MNHEY and CDR2 SVGEGT. The ends were cut back, 1 base at V and 3 bases at J, with 10 bases in the middle. Study findings and constraints: Abundant beta clonotypes from cord blood had fewer insertions, unlike memory repertoires, which showed none.

This sample also belongs to another study, concerning T cells expressing NK-cell markers. That work states: One of eight sequenced donors was HCMV-seronegative; the other seven were seropositive. In a group of five to seven donors, dominant NKG2C+ clonotypes represented roughly 1.0-7.0% of CD8+ T cells. The CD3+CD56-NKG2C+ fraction was also led by these clonotypes in a few donors.

The source is a woman under 30 in good health. What was sequenced was CD4+ T cells sorted from blood. The rearrangement joins TRBV6-2 or TRBV6-3 to TRBJ2-7, with D unresolved. CDR3 nucleotide sequence: TGTGCCAGCAGTTACTTCGGACGGAACTACGAGCAGTACTTC. The encoded protein is CASSYFGRNYEQYF.